These 3 T cell receptor beta chains share one sample of origin, sequenced in a study of blood T cell repertoires in COVID-19. Assay used: immunoSEQ multiplex PCR; TCRdb lists only in-frame clones, some missing. The repertoire holds roughly 130,000 clones, with around four fifths as singletons. Sequencing was performed on peripheral blood. Receptors originate from a man between 35 and 55 years old with active or convalescent COVID-19.

Of note for this clone: One junction end does not reproduce the germline sequence, and a read error may be involved. The chain's CDR3 is CASSERDVKTEAFF. For the CDR3, the DNA is TGTGCCAGCAGTGAGCGGGACGTGAAAACTGAAGCTTTCTTT. V gene TRBV2 combines with J gene TRBJ1-1, with a weak D call TRBD1 (5 bases). The CDR3 has 14 amino acids. Germline loops: CDR1 SNHLY, CDR2 FYNNEI.

The chain carries TRBV6-2 or TRBV6-3 and TRBJ2-2, with 8 positions matching TRBD2. CDR1 MNHEY and CDR2 SVGEGT come from the germline V gene. After removal of 5 bases from V and 6 bases from J, the junction contained 5 bases not matched to a gene. CDR3 length: 14 residues. The CDR3 nucleotides read TGTGCCAGCAGTGGGACTAGGATCGCCGGGGAGCTGTTTTTT. Encoded protein: CASSGTRIAGELFF.

This chain links TRBV10-1 with TRBJ2-1; 8 bases match TRBD2. V shed 0 bases and J 3 bases; nucleotides not matched to a gene: 7. Germline loops: CDR1 WNHNN, CDR2 SYGVQD (reference sequence). The CDR3 is 17 amino acids. Written as DNA, the CDR3 is TGCGCCAGCAGTGAGTCGATAGCGGGACACCTCTACAATGAGCAGTTCTTC. It translates to CASSESIAGHLYNEQFF.